This T cell receptor beta chain was sequenced during a study of cytomegalovirus exposure and HLA in healthy donors. Study findings and constraints: Previously analyzed data showed that most TCR beta V segments were productive at a frequency of about 87% or about 30%.

Concerning this clone itself: The antigen remains undetermined.

With 60 Vbeta and 13 Jbeta primers, the PCR was carried out. Using immunoSEQ multiplex PCR, the repertoire was profiled, and TCRdb retains in-frame clones only, with some absent. The sample has about 100,000 clones; 70% to 75% are singletons. Germline trimming cut 1 base from V and 0 bases from J; bases unmatched to any gene: 4. Germline V CDR1 and CDR2: MDHEN, SYDVKM. This CDR3 is built from 17 residues. The sample was PBMCs. The source of this sequence is a middle-aged man in good health and CMV-seronegative. The chain carries TRBV28 and TRBJ1-4; 8 nucleotides align to TRBD1. The CDR3 loop is CASSLSPGGTTNEKLFF. In DNA form, the CDR3 reads TGTGCCAGCAGTTTATCGCCAGGGGGCACAACTAATGAAAAACTGTTTTTT.